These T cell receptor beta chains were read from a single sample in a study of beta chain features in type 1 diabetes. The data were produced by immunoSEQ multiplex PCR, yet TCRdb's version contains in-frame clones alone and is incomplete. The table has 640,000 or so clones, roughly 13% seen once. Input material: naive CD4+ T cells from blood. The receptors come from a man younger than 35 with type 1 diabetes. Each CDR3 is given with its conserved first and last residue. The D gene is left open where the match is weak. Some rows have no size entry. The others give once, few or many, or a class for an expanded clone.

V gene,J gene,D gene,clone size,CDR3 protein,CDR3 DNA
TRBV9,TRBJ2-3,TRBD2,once,CASSRAASGGAVIDTQYF,TGTGCCAGCAGCAGGGCGGCTAGCGGGGGGGCCGTTATAGATACGCAGTATTTT
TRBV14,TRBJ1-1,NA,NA,CASNGQQNTEAFF,TGTGCCAGCAACGGACAGCAGAACACTGAAGCTTTCTTT
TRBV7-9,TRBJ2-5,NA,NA,CASSSSLETQYF,TGTGCCAGCAGCTCTTCATTGGAGACCCAGTACTTC
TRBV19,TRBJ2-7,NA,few,CASSMDPESSYEQYF,TGTGCCAGTAGTATGGATCCCGAGAGCTCCTACGAGCAGTACTTC
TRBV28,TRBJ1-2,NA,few,CASSSGADGYTF,TGTGCCAGCAGTTCAGGGGCGGATGGCTACACCTTC
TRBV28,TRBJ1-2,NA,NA,CASSLSTVGGYTF,TGTGCCAGCAGTTTATCGACAGTGGGGGGCTACACCTTC
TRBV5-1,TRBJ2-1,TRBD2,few,CASSEGTSANNEQFF,TGCGCCAGCTCCGAGGGGACTAGCGCCAACAATGAGCAGTTCTTC
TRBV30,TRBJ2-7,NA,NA,CAWSVSQEQYF,TGTGCCTGGAGTGTATCGCAGGAGCAGTACTTC
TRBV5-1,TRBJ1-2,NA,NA,CASSQGGSYGYTF,TGCGCCAGCAGCCAGGGAGGTAGCTATGGCTACACCTTC
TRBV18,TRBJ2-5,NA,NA,CASSPGIQETQYF,TGTGCCAGCTCCCCCGGGATACAAGAGACCCAGTACTTC
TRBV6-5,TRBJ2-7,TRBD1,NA,CATTWTGVGEQYF,TGTGCCACCACATGGACAGGGGTCGGGGAGCAGTACTTC
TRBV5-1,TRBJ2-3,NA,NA,CASSLEVTDTQYF,TGCGCCAGCAGCTTGGAGGTAACAGATACGCAGTATTTT
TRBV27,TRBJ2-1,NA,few,CASSLVVPVYNEQFF,TGTGCCAGCAGTTTAGTGGTACCTGTCTACAATGAGCAGTTCTTC
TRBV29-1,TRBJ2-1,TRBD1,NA,CSGATGTVPVREQFF,TGCAGCGGCGCGACCGGGACAGTGCCCGTTAGGGAGCAGTTCTTC
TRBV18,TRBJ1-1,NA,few,CASSPLDGMNTEAFF,TGTGCCAGCTCACCTCTAGACGGCATGAACACTGAAGCTTTCTTT
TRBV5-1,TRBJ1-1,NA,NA,CASSLGMNTEAFF,TGCGCCAGCAGCTTGGGGATGAACACTGAAGCTTTCTTT
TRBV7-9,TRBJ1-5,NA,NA,CASSPTDQHNQPQHF,TGTGCCAGCAGCCCGACCGACCAGCACAATCAGCCCCAGCATTTT
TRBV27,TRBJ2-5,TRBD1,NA,CASSSGQGGMETQYF,TGTGCCAGCAGTTCTGGACAGGGAGGAATGGAGACCCAGTACTTC
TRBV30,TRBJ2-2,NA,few,CAWSVLGAGELFF,TGTGCCTGGAGTGTACTGGGCGCAGGGGAGCTGTTTTTT
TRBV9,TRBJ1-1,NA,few,CASSALRWGINTEAFF,TGTGCCAGCAGCGCTCTAAGGTGGGGGATTAACACTGAAGCTTTCTTT
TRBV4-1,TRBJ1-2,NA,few,CASSQSLTGNLYEYTF,TGCGCCAGCAGCCAATCTCTGACCGGGAATTTATATGAGTACACCTTC
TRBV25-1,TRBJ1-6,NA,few,CASSIFGGSPLHF,TGTGCCAGCAGTATCTTCGGTGGTTCACCCCTCCACTTT
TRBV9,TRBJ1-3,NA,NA,CASSVGERLGNTIYF,TGTGCCAGCAGCGTAGGAGAGCGGTTGGGAAACACCATATATTTT
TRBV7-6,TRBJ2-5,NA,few,CASSQTSRETQYF,TGTGCCAGCAGCCAGACTAGTAGAGAGACCCAGTACTTC
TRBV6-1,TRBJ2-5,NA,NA,CASSLMSLSEETQYF,TGTGCCAGCAGTCTCATGTCCTTGAGCGAAGAGACCCAGTACTTC
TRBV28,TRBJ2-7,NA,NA,CASSTGIRPHEQYF,TGTGCCAGCAGCACCGGGATCCGCCCGCACGAGCAGTACTTC
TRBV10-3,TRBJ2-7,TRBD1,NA,CAISESSGTGFLEQYF,TGTGCCATCAGTGAGTCCTCCGGGACAGGGTTCCTCGAGCAGTACTTC
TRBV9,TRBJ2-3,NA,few,CASSLRSSDTQYF,TGTGCCAGCAGCCTGCGGAGTTCAGATACGCAGTATTTT
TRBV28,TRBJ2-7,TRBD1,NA,CASSLGTGSSLDF,TGTGCCAGCAGTTTAGGGACAGGAAGTTCTTTGGACTTC
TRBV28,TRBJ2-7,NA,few,CASSFMGQSYEQYF,TGTGCCAGCAGTTTTATGGGACAAAGCTACGAGCAGTACTTC